Presented here are 24 T cell receptor beta chains from one specimen sequenced in a study of blood T cells in healthy people across ages. A sample-barcoded 5' primer and a J-beta primer mix were used in a second PCR of roughly 6 to 11 cycles. One entry per CDR3 protein, called by TCRdb with MiXCR from the 5' RACE reads. This sample has 550,000 to 650,000 distinct CDR3 sequences; roughly a quarter occur once, and the top ten carry approximately 3.6%. The sample was also linked to a second study, of T cells of mothers and their children.

The sample consisted of blood. These receptors were obtained from a boy younger than 10 in good health.

This clonotype was detected a few times. This sequence joins TRBV27 and TRBJ1-5; D gene uncertain. This CDR3 is 13 amino acids long. From germline, CDR1 is MNHEY and CDR2 SMNVEV (reference sequence). V gave up 6 bases and J gave up 5 bases, with 11 bases separating them. In DNA form, the CDR3 reads TGTGCCAGCAGGCCCGTTAGGGATCAGCCCCAGCATTTT. As protein: CASRPVRDQPQHF.

This clonotype was observed a handful of times. This sequence joins TRBV15 and TRBJ2-1; D remains ambiguous. From germline, CDR1 is LNHNV and CDR2 YYDKDF (reference sequence). Trimming cost V 0 bases and J 4 bases, with 10 bases left between them. The CDR3 is 15 amino acids. The CDR3 sequence: CATSRDRYGYNEQFF. The CDR3 DNA is TGTGCCACCAGCAGAGATAGGTACGGTTACAATGAGCAGTTCTTC.

The rearrangement links TRBV30 to TRBJ1-1; unclear D gene. Germline CDR1 and CDR2: GTSNPN and SVGIG (reference sequence). The CDR3 runs to 15 residues. Trimming took 1 base from V and 1 from J, leaving 13 bases between them. CDR3 sequence reads: CAWSEGTGRNTEAFF. The CDR3 bases are TGTGCCTGGAGTGAGGGCACCGGTCGGAACACTGAAGCTTTCTTT.

This clonotype was seen repeatedly, ten times or more. This chain uses TRBV27 with TRBJ2-7; D is possibly TRBD1 (6 bases). V lost 0 bases and J 6 bases, leaving 9 bases between the germline ends. This CDR3 is built from 13 residues. Germline V gene data show CDR1 as MNHEY and CDR2 as SMNVEV (reference sequence). The CDR3 spells CASSLSRGREQYF. CDR3 nucleotides: TGTGCCAGCAGTTTATCCAGGGGACGCGAGCAGTACTTC.

This chain joins TRBV3-1 and TRBJ2-2; D is undetermined. Germline values: CDR1 LGHDT, CDR2 YNNKEL (reference sequence). Trimming took off 4 bases at V and 5 bases at J, with 8 bases between the two ends. The CDR3 extends over 13 amino acids. The CDR3 DNA reads as TGTGCCAGCAGCCCTCGATTGACCGGGGAGCTGTTTTTT. It specifies CASSPRLTGELFF.

In its sample, this clonotype was seen once. The chain is built from TRBV20-1 and TRBJ2-7; D is possibly TRBD1 (5 bases). CDR1 is DFQATT and CDR2 is SNEGSKA in the germline V gene (reference sequence). Trimming pared 0 bases from V and 3 bases from J, leaving 15 bases between. The CDR3 runs to 15 residues. CDR3 amino acids: CSARDDQGSSYEQYF. CDR3 coding DNA: TGCAGTGCTAGAGATGACCAGGGATCCAGCTACGAGCAGTACTTC.

This clonotype was recorded at least ten times. V and J are TRBV20-1 and TRBJ2-5; D remains unclear. Trimming shortened V by 3 bases and J by 4 bases, and 12 bases separated the two germline ends. Germline V CDR1 and CDR2: DFQATT, SNEGSKA (reference sequence). The CDR3 totals 13 residues. CDR3 in amino acids: CSARAQALETQYF. The CDR3 DNA reads TGCAGTGCTAGGGCCCAGGCCCTAGAGACCCAGTACTTC.

This rearrangement joins TRBV7-9 to TRBJ2-1; 8 nucleotides agree with TRBD2. Near its end, the DNA agrees better with TRBJ2-4, so the J call may be wrong. The CDR3 length is 17 residues. Germline CDR1 is SEHNR and CDR2 is FQNEAQ (reference sequence). The CDR3 loop is CASSLGPSGQSQETQYF. The CDR3 nucleotides are TGTGCCAGCAGCTTAGGACCTAGCGGGCAAAGTCAAGAGACTCAGTACTTC.

This clonotype has a handful of counts. The chain joins TRBV5-8 to TRBJ2-1; TRBD2 might be the D (6 bases). The V and J ends lost 4 bases and 4 bases respectively, with 9 bases between them. Germline values: CDR1 SGHTS, CDR2 YDEGEE. The CDR3 has 13 residues. CDR3 residues: CASSEGLYNEQFF. DNA of the CDR3: TGTGCCAGCAGCGAGGGACTTTACAATGAGCAGTTCTTC.

This clonotype has only a few counts. The chain links TRBV2 to TRBJ1-2; D is perhaps TRBD1 (5 bases). Trimming removed 2 bases at V and 7 bases at J, with 14 bases between. CDR3 length: 14 amino acids. CDR1 SNHLY and CDR2 FYNNEI come from the germline V gene. The CDR3 DNA sequence: TGTGCCAGCAGTGAAATGGGGACCCTAGGTGGCTACACCTTC. Amino acids: CASSEMGTLGGYTF.

This clonotype was seen only a few times. The rearrangement uses TRBV5-1 and TRBJ2-5; 10 bases map to TRBD2. The last part of the DNA fits TRBJ2-1 better; the J call may be wrong. This CDR3 is built from 15 residues. CDR1 is SGHRS and CDR2 is YFSETQ in the germline V gene. The CDR3 loop reads CASRTGTSAYNEQFF. As DNA, the CDR3 is TGCGCCAGCAGAACCGGGACTAGCGCGTACAATGAGCAGTTCTTC.

The J gene is TRBJ1-1, the V gene TRBV19; 7 nucleotides align to TRBD1. The V and J ends lost 4 bases and 4 bases, in that order; junction bases with no gene match: 6. This CDR3 contains 14 residues. Germline V gene data show CDR1 as LNHDA and CDR2 as SQIVND (reference sequence). The CDR3 is CASSSTGVSTEAFF. The CDR3 DNA reads TGTGCCAGTAGTAGTACAGGGGTGAGCACTGAAGCTTTCTTT.

The rearrangement joins TRBV2 to TRBJ2-5; TRBD2 is a possible D gene (5 bases). The V end lost 6 bases, the J end lost 7 bases, and 15 bases lay between the germline ends. Per germline, CDR1 SNHLY and CDR2 FYNNEI. The CDR3 is 13 residues long. Here the CDR3 DNA reads TGTGCCAGCAGGGAGGACCGTATGGGGACCCAGTACTTC. It yields the protein CASREDRMGTQYF.

This clonotype was observed a handful of times. The genes are TRBV30 and TRBJ2-2, with D unresolved. The CDR3 extends over 10 amino acids. Trimming left V 5 bases short and J 5 bases short, with 3 bases between. The germline CDR1 and CDR2 sequences are GTSNPN and SVGIG (reference sequence). This CDR3 is CAWGTGELFF. CDR3 bases: TGTGCCTGGGGTACCGGGGAGCTGTTTTTT.

This clonotype was counted only a few times. The chain recombines TRBV10-2 with TRBJ2-1; D is unclear. CDR1 WSHSY and CDR2 SAAADI come from the germline V gene. Trimming took 2 bases from V and 8 from J, leaving 13 bases between them. This CDR3 has 14 residues. The chain's CDR3 is CASSERLLGYEQFF. The CDR3 nucleotides read TGCGCCAGCAGTGAGAGATTGTTAGGATATGAGCAGTTCTTC.

Here the CDR3 reads CIVEGTSSNNEQFF. CDR3 nucleotide sequence: TGCATTGTCGAAGGGACTAGCAGTAACAATGAGCAGTTCTTC. The V and J genes are TRBV20-1 and TRBJ2-1; TRBD2 matches at 9 bases. The CDR3 has 14 residues. Germline V gene sequence: CDR1 DFQATT, CDR2 SNEGSKA (reference sequence).

The rearrangement links TRBV29-1 to TRBJ2-5; tentatively, D is TRBD1 (5 bases). Between the trimmed V and J ends, which lost 4 bases and 2 bases, there was a span of 11 bases. Germline V gene lookup returns CDR1 SQVTM and CDR2 ANQGSEA. The CDR3 is 13 amino acids. This CDR3 reads CSVVPREQETQYF. For the CDR3, the DNA is TGCAGCGTTGTACCCAGGGAACAAGAGACCCAGTACTTC.

The chain uses TRBV7-9 and TRBJ2-3, with D hard to call. The V end lost 1 base, the J end lost 0 bases, and 14 bases lay between the germline ends. CDR3 length equals 17 residues. CDR1 SEHNR and CDR2 FQNEAQ come from the germline V gene (reference sequence). The chain's CDR3 is CASSLGQLTTSTDTQYF. Here the CDR3 DNA reads TGTGCCAGCAGCTTAGGGCAGCTTACTACTAGCACAGATACGCAGTATTTT.

In its sample, this clonotype was seen a few times. The chain uses TRBV7-2 and TRBJ2-7, with D hard to call. The end of the DNA aligns better with TRBJ2-1, so the J call may be wrong. Germline CDR1 is SGHTA and CDR2 is FQGNSA. This CDR3 has 14 amino acids. CDR3 nucleotide sequence: TGTGCCAGCAGCTCCTTAGGTGGGTACAATGAGCAGTTCTTC. As protein: CASSSLGGYNEQFF.

In this sample, this clonotype turned up many times. The rearrangement joins TRBV20-1 to TRBJ2-5, with D unclear. The CDR3 has 12 residues. Per germline, CDR1 DFQATT and CDR2 SNEGSKA (reference sequence). The V and J ends lost 6 bases and 5 bases respectively, with 13 bases between them. The CDR3 DNA is TGCAGTGCCTATCCGGTAGTCGAGACCCAGTACTTC. Its protein product is CSAYPVVETQYF.

This clonotype was seen a handful of times. The gene calls are TRBV10-3 and TRBJ2-5; D may correspond to TRBD1 or TRBD2 (5 bases each). From germline, CDR1 is ENHRY and CDR2 SYGVKD. The CDR3 covers 13 residues. V lost 10 bases, J lost 4 bases, and 16 bases lay in between. The CDR3 DNA reads TGTGCCACCCTGAGAGGGGTCAGAGAGACCCAGTACTTC. Its protein is CATLRGVRETQYF.

This clonotype was seen a single time. The J gene is TRBJ2-3, the V gene TRBV30, with D unresolved. This CDR3 has 15 residues. Trimming shortened V by 0 bases and J by 0 bases, and 10 bases separated the two germline ends. The germline V gene encodes CDR1 GTSNPN and CDR2 SVGIG (reference sequence). CDR3 residues: CAWSVRAASTDTQYF. CDR3 sequence (DNA): TGTGCCTGGAGTGTACGGGCAGCTAGCACAGATACGCAGTATTTT.

The chain recombines TRBV19 with TRBJ1-1; TRBD1 agrees at 10 bases. The germline V gene encodes CDR1 LNHDA and CDR2 SQIVND (reference sequence). The CDR3 sequence is 13 residues long. J lost 3 bases, V lost 7 bases, and 2 bases had no gene match. CDR3 sequence (DNA): TGTGCCAGTAAAGGGACAGGGGACACTGAAGCTTTCTTT. It yields the protein CASKGTGDTEAFF.

The rearrangement joins TRBV9 to TRBJ2-7; possible D gene TRBD1, 6 bases. Germline values: CDR1 SGDLS, CDR2 YYNGEE. Trimming removed 0 bases from V and 7 bases from J, with 14 bases in between. This CDR3 region has 14 residues. The CDR3 region has the DNA TGTGCCAGCAGCGTAGATATGGGGGCAGGTGAGCAGTACTTC. It codes for CASSVDMGAGEQYF.